This TCR beta chain was recovered during a study of identical twins. In TCRdb, the 5' RACE reads were re-called with MiXCR into one record per CDR3 protein. The sample holds about 720,000 distinct CDR3 sequences, about 9.4% seen once. This CDR3 contains 14 residues. J was trimmed by 2 bases and V by 2 bases; bases with no gene match: 0. Per germline, CDR1 MNHEY and CDR2 SVGAGI. This clonotype was observed a few times. This same sample was also part of a study on yellow fever vaccine responses in identical twins.

The specimen sequenced was PBMCs. This clonotype was obtained from a woman aged 18-29 years in good health. The chain has TRBV6-5 and TRBJ1-2; 9 bases match TRBD1. CDR3 sequence: CASSYGQGNYGYTF. The CDR3 nucleotides read TGTGCCAGCAGTTACGGACAGGGGAACTATGGCTACACCTTC.